The text below deals with one T cell receptor beta chain. Some clones are missing from TCRdb's copy, which holds only in-frame ones; the method was immunoSEQ multiplex PCR. This sample has approximately 240,000 clones, with 87% found just once. Germline lookup yields CDR1 LNHDA and CDR2 SQIVND (reference sequence). J was trimmed by 0 bases and V by 0 bases; bases with no gene match: 8. The CDR3 is made up of 19 amino acids. The data stem from a study of blood T cell repertoires in COVID-19. At the level of the study: PBMCs, B-cell-depleted T cells, or T cells were the source of the cDNA or gDNA that made up the material.

This clonotype originated in a woman aged 25 to 39 with acute COVID-19. The V and J genes are TRBV19 and TRBJ2-1; 10 bases agree with TRBD2. The specimen sequenced was PBMCs or T cells enriched from blood (not recorded which). The CDR3 loop is CASSIEGLAGDFSYNEQFF. The CDR3 nucleotides read TGTGCCAGTAGTATAGAGGGCCTAGCGGGAGATTTCTCCTACAATGAGCAGTTCTTC.